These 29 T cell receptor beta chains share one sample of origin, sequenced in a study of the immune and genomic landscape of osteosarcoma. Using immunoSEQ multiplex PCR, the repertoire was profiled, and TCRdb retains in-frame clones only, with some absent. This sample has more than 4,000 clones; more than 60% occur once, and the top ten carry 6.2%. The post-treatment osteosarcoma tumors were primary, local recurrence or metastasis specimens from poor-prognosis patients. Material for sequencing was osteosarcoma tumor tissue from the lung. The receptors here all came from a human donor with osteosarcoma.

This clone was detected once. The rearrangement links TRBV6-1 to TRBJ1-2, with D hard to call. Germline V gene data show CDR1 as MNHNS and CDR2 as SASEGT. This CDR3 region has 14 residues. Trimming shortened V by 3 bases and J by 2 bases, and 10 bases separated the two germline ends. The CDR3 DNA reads TGTGCCAGCAGTGATGGGCCCCAAAACTATGGCTACACCTTC. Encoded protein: CASSDGPQNYGYTF.

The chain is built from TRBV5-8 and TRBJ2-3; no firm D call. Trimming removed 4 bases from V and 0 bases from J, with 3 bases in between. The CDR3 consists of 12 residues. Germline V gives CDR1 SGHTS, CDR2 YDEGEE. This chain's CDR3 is CASSLSTDTQYF. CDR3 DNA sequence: TGTGCCAGCAGCCTCAGCACAGATACGCAGTATTTT.

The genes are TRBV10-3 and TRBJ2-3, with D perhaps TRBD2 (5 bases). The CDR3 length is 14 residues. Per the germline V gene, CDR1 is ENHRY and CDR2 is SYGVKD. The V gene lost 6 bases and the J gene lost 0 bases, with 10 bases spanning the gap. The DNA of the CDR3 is TGTGCCATCAGGAAGCGGATAAGCACAGATACGCAGTATTTT. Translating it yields CAIRKRISTDTQYF.

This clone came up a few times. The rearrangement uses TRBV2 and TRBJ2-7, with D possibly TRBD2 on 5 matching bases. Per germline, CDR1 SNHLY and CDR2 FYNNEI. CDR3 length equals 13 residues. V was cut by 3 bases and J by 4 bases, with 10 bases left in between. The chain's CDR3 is CASSDGVHYEQYF. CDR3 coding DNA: TGTGCCAGCAGTGACGGGGTGCATTACGAGCAGTACTTC.

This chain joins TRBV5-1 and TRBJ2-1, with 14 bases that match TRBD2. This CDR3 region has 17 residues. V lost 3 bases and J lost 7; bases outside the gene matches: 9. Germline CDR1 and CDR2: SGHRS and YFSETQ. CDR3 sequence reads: CASSSSGLAGERNEQFF. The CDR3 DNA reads TGCGCCAGCAGCTCGTCGGGACTAGCGGGAGAAAGAAATGAGCAGTTCTTC.

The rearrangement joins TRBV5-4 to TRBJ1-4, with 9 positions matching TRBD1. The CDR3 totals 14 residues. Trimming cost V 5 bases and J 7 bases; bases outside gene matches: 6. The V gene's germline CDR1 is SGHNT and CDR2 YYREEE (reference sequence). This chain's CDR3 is CASSIQGAVEKLFF. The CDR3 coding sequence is TGTGCCAGCAGTATACAGGGGGCTGTTGAAAAACTGTTTTTT. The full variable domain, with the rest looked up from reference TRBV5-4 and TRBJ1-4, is ETGVTQSPTHLIKTRGQQVTLRCSSQSGHNTVSWYQQALGQGPQFIFQYYREEENGRGNFPPRFSGLQFPNYSSELNVNALELDDSALYLCASSIQGAVEKLFFGSGTQLSVL.

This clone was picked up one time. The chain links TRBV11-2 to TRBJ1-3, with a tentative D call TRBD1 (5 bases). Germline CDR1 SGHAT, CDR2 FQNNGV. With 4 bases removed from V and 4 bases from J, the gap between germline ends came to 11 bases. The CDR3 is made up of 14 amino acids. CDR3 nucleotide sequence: TGTGCCAGCAGCTCCCCGACAGAGGGAAACACCATATATTTT. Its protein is CASSSPTEGNTIYF. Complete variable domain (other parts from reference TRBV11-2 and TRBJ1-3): EAGVAQSPRYKIIEKRQSVAFWCNPISGHATLYWYQQILGQGPKLLIQFQNNGVVDDSQLPKDRFSAERLKGVDSTLKIQPAKLEDSAVYLCASSSPTEGNTIYFGEGSWLTVV.

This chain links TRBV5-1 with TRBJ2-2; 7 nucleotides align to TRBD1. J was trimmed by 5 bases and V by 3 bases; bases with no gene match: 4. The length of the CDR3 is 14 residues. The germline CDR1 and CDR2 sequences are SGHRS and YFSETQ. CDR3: CASSWAQGTGELFF. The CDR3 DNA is TGCGCCAGCAGCTGGGCACAGGGGACCGGGGAGCTGTTTTTT.

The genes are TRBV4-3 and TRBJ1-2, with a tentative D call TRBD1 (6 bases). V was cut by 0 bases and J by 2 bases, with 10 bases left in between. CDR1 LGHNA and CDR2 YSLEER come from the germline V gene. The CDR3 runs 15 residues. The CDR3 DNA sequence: TGCGCCAGCAGCCAAGATTTGACAGGCAACTATGGCTACACCTTC. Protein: CASSQDLTGNYGYTF.

The CDR3 bases are TGTGCCAGCAGCTCCGGGACTAGAGTCAGGTTCTTC. The encoded protein is CASSSGTRVRFF. The rearrangement links TRBV5-4 to TRBJ2-1; 8 bases are shared with TRBD2. Trimming removed 3 bases from V and 15 bases from J; junction bases left unmatched: 8. Germline V gene sequence: CDR1 SGHNT, CDR2 YYREEE (reference sequence). CDR3 length: 12 residues.

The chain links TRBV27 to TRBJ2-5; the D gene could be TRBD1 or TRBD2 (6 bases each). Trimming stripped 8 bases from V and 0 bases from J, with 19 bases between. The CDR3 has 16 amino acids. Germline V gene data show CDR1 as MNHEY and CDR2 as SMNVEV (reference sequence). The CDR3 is CASRTAWGADQETQYF. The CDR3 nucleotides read TGTGCCAGCCGTACCGCCTGGGGGGCAGACCAAGAGACCCAGTACTTC.

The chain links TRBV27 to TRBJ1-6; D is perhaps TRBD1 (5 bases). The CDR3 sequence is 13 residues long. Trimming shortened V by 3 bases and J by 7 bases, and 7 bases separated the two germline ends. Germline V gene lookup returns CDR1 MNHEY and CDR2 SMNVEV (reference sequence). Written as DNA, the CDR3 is TGTGCCAGCAGTTTGGGGGTGAATTCACCCCTCCACTTT. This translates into CASSLGVNSPLHF.

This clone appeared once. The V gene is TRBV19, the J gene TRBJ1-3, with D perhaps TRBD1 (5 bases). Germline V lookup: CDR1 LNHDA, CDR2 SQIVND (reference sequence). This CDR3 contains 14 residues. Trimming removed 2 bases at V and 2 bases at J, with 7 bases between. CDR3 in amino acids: CASSIPGPGNTIYF. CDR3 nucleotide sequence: TGTGCCAGTAGTATACCGGGACCTGGAAACACCATATATTTT.

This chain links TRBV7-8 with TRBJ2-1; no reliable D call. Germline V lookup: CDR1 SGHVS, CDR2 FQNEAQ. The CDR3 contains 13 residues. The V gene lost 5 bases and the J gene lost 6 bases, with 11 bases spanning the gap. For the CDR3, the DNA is TGTGCCAGCAGCCCCATCCTCCCCAATGAGCAGTTCTTC. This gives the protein CASSPILPNEQFF. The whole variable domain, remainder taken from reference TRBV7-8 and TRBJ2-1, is GAGVSQSPRYKVAKRGQDVALRCDPISGHVSLFWYQQALGQGPEFLTYFQNEAQLDKSGLPSDRFFAERPEGSVSTLKIQRTQQEDSAVYLCASSPILPNEQFFGPGTRLTVL.

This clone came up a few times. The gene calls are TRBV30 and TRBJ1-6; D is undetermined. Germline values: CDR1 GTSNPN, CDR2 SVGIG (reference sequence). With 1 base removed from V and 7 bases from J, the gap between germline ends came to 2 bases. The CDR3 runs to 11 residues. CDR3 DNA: TGTGCCTGGAGTGAAAATTCACCCCTCCACTTT. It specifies CAWSENSPLHF.

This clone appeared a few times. The CDR3 DNA sequence: TGCGCCAGCAGCCCTGGGCCTAGTATCCACGAGCAGTACTTC. Its translation: CASSPGPSIHEQYF. The chain uses TRBV5-1 and TRBJ2-7; D gene uncertain. CDR1 is SGHRS, CDR2 YFSETQ, per germline. V lost 4 bases and J lost 5, with 16 bases in between. This CDR3 spans 14 amino acids. Supplemented by reference TRBV5-1 and TRBJ2-7, the full variable domain reads KAGVTQTPRYLIKTRGQQVTLSCSPISGHRSVSWYQQTPGQGLQFLFEYFSETQRNKGNFPGRFSGRQFSNSRSEMNVSTLELGDSALYLCASSPGPSIHEQYFGPGTRLTVT.

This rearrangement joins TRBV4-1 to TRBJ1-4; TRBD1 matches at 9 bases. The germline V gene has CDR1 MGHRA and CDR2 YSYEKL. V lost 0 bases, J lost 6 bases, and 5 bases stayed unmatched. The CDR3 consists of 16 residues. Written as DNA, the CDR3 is TGCGCCAGCAGCCAAGAGAACAGGGGGCGAGATGAAAAACTGTTTTTT. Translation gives CASSQENRGRDEKLFF.

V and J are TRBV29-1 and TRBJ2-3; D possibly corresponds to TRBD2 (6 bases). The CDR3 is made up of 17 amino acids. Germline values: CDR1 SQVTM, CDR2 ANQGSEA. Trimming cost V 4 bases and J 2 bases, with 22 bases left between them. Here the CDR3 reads CSVVGFSRERVTDTQYF. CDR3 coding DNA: TGCAGCGTTGTAGGGTTCTCTCGGGAGCGAGTCACAGATACGCAGTATTTT.

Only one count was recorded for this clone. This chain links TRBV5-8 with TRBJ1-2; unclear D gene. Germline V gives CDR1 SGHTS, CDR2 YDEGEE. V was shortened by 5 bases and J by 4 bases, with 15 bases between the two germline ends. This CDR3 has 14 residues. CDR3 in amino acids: CASRRREWGYGYTF. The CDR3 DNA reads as TGTGCCAGCAGGCGGAGAGAGTGGGGCTATGGCTACACCTTC.

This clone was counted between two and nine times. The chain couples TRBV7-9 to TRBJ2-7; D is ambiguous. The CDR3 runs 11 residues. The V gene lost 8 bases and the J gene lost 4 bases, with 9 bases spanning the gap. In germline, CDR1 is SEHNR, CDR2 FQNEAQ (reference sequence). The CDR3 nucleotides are TGTGCCAGCGCTGCAATATACGAGCAGTACTTC. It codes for CASAAIYEQYF.

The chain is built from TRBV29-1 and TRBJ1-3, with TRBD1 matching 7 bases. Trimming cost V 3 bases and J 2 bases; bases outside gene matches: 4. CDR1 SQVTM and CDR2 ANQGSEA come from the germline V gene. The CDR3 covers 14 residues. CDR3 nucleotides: TGCAGCGTTGAGGAACAGGGGACTGGAAACACCATATATTTT. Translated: CSVEEQGTGNTIYF.

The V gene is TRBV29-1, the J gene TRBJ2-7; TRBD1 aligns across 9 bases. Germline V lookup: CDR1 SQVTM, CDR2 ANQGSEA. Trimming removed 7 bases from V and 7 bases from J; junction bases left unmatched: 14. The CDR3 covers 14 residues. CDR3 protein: CSGKLGTGLGEQYF. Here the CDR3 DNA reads TGCAGCGGGAAACTCGGGACAGGGTTAGGAGAGCAGTACTTC.

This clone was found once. CDR3 nucleotide sequence: TGTGCCAGCAGCGCCTCGTGGACAGCCTTACAAGAGACCCAGTACTTC. This encodes CASSASWTALQETQYF. V is TRBV7-9 and J is TRBJ2-5; TRBD1 might be the D (6 bases). The ends were cut back, 5 bases at V and 2 bases at J, with 18 bases in the middle. Germline V gene lookup returns CDR1 SEHNR and CDR2 FQNEAQ (reference sequence). The CDR3 covers 16 residues.

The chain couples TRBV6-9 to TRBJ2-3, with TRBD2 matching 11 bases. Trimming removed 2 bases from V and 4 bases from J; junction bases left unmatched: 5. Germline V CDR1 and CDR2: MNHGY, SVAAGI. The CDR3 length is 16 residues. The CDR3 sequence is CASSYVAGGPSDTQYF. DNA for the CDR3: TGTGCCAGCAGTTATGTAGCGGGAGGGCCCTCAGATACGCAGTATTTT.

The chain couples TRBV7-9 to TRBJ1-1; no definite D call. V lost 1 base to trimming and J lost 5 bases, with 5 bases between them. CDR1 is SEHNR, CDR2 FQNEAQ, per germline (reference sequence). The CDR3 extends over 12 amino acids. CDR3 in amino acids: CASSLEPTEAFF. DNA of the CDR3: TGTGCCAGCAGCTTAGAACCAACTGAAGCTTTCTTT.

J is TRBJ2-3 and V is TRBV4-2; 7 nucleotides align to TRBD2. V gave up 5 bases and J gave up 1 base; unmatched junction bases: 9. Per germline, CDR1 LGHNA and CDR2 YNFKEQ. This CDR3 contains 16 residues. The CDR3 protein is CASSSLQGGGTDTQYF. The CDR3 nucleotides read TGTGCCAGCAGCTCCCTCCAGGGAGGGGGCACAGATACGCAGTATTTT.

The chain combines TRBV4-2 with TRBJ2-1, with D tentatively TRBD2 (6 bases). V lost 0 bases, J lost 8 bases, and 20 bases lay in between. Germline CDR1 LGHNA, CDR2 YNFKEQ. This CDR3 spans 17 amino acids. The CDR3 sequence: CASSQDSGGNRLDEQFF. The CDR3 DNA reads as TGTGCCAGCAGCCAAGATTCCGGCGGGAACCGCCTTGATGAGCAGTTCTTC.

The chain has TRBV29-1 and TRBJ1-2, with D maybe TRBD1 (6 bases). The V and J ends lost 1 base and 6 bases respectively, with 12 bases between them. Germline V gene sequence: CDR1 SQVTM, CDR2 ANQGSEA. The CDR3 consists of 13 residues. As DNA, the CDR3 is TGCAGCGTTGAAGTCGGAGGGGGTCATGGCTACACCTTC. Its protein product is CSVEVGGGHGYTF.

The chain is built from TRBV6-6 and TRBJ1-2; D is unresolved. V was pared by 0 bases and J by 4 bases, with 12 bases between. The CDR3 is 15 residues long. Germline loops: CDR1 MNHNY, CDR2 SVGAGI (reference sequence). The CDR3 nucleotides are TGTGCCAGCAGTTACTCTCTCGCGCAGCCCTATGGCTACACCTTC. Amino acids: CASSYSLAQPYGYTF.